What follows are 4 T cell receptor beta chains derived from one specimen sequenced in a study of Graves' ophthalmopathy and Graves' hyperthyroidism. CDR3 regions of TCR beta were amplified from RNA transcripts. HTBI-primed RT-PCR formed the first round, and a multiplex PCR formed the second. TCRdb redid the calling of the multiplex PCR reads with MiXCR, one entry per CDR3 protein. The table has approximately 640,000 distinct CDR3 sequences, over 40% seen once. The sample consisted of peripheral blood. The source is an adult man with Graves' ophthalmopathy.

This clonotype was detected many times. This chain links TRBV7-3 with TRBJ2-2; no definite D call. CDR3 size: 13 residues. Germline CDR1 and CDR2: SGHTA and FQGTGA. V lost 4 bases, J lost 0 bases, and 3 bases lay in between. In DNA form, the CDR3 reads TGTGCCAGCAGCTCTTCGAACACCGGGGAGCTGTTTTTT. This gives the protein CASSSSNTGELFF.

This clonotype has just a few counts. J is TRBJ1-2 and V is TRBV6-4; the match to TRBD1 covers 7 bases. The CDR3 runs 16 residues. Germline V CDR1 and CDR2: MRHNA, SNTAGT. The V and J ends lost 0 bases and 0 bases, in that order; junction bases with no gene match: 4. The CDR3 is CASSDSRQGSNYGYTF. The CDR3 nucleotides read TGTGCCAGCAGTGACTCCCGACAGGGTTCTAACTATGGCTACACCTTC.

Worth noting for this clonotype: One base away lies a much larger clone, so this may be a sequencing read error. J is TRBJ2-5 and V is TRBV7-6; 7 bases are shared with TRBD2. Germline V gene data show CDR1 as SGHVS and CDR2 as FNYEAQ. This CDR3 region has 16 residues. CDR3 region: CASSFGGAGMQGTQYF. CDR3 coding DNA: TGTGCCAGCAGCTTCGGGGGAGCGGGGATGCAAGGGACCCAGTACTTC.

This clonotype was seen many times. The genes are TRBV7-9 and TRBJ2-5, with D unresolved. From germline, CDR1 is SEHNR and CDR2 FQNEAQ (reference sequence). The CDR3 runs 16 residues. V was clipped by 2 bases and J by 1 base, with 14 bases between them. The CDR3, as DNA: TGTGCCAGCAGCTTACTGTCTCGCCAGGTCCAAGAGACCCAGTACTTC. It yields the protein CASSLLSRQVQETQYF.